This T cell receptor beta chain was recovered during a study of blood T cell repertoires in COVID-19. Background on the study: COVID-19 samples from acute and convalescent phases originated in the United States, Italy and Spain. PBMCs, B-cell-depleted T cells, or T cells provided the cDNA or gDNA that made up the material.

There are 16 residues in the CDR3. The V and J ends lost 2 bases and 2 bases respectively, with 14 bases between them. Looked up from germline, CDR1 is MRHNA and CDR2 is SNTAGT. In the original processing: Amplification of reference gene primers was used by the study to estimate nucleated cell counts. Sequenced by immunoSEQ multiplex PCR; TCRdb stores in-frame clones only, minus some. V and J calls and clone size are those listed in that table; D and trimming were worked out from the DNA. The sample records around 100,000 clones, around 90% being singletons. This TCR derives from a man over 45 with active or convalescent COVID-19. Sequencing was performed on peripheral blood. The rearrangement uses TRBV6-4 and TRBJ2-3; possibly TRBD1 for D (6 bases). The DNA of the CDR3 is TGTGCCAGCAGTGACGGGTCACAGGGCCCCACAGATACGCAGTATTTT. Translation gives CASSDGSQGPTDTQYF.